This TCR beta chain was obtained from a study of T cell therapy after organ transplantation. Study information: T cells were expanded roughly 2 weeks with 30 CMV class I/II epitopes.

About this clone: What it binds is unknown.

Trimming took 3 bases from V and 10 from J, leaving 19 bases between them. Germline CDR1 SGDLS, CDR2 YYNGEE. The CDR3 runs 14 residues. Assay: immunoSEQ multiplex PCR; the TCRdb copy retains only in-frame clones and omits some. The sample consists of 40,000 to 60,000 clones, about 94% of them appearing once. The source was CD8+ T cells from blood, collected before autologous CMV-specific T cell therapy. The clonotype originates from a human patient who had received a solid organ transplant and had CMV disease. The chain employs TRBV9 and TRBJ1-1; D may be TRBD1 (5 bases). The CDR3 bases are TGTGCCAGCAGCGAAGAGCAGGCCCGAGGGGCAGCTTTCTTT. Amino acids: CASSEEQARGAAFF.